This T cell receptor beta chain originates from a study of memory CD4+ T cells and cytomegalovirus serostatus. Study at large: Healthy Belgian adult donors included several CMV-positive and some 23 CMV-negative people.

The germline CDR1 and CDR2 sequences are SGHNT and YYREEE (reference sequence). V dropped 5 bases and J dropped 5 bases, with 13 bases sitting between them. The CDR3 has 13 residues. Sequenced by immunoSEQ multiplex PCR; TCRdb stores in-frame clones only, minus some. The table records about 53,000 clones, roughly 80% of them present only once. This clone appeared a few times. The antigen remains undetermined. The sort gate was single viable CD3+CD4+CD8-CD45RO+ cells for memory CD4+ T cells. Donors' CMV status reflects serum IgG against pp150, pp28, p38, p52. Study observations and caveats: The CMV-associated TCR signature appears largely within the CD4+ memory repertoire. CD4+ memory repertoires contained about two fifths of the 164 reported CMV TCRbeta sequences.

This TCR came from an adult in good health and CMV-seronegative. Sequences were obtained from memory CD4+ T cells from blood. V is TRBV5-4 and J is TRBJ1-1; a possible D gene is TRBD1 (6 bases). The CDR3 region has the DNA TGTGCCAGCAGTCACAGGGAAGAGACTGAAGCTTTCTTT. It yields the protein CASSHREETEAFF.